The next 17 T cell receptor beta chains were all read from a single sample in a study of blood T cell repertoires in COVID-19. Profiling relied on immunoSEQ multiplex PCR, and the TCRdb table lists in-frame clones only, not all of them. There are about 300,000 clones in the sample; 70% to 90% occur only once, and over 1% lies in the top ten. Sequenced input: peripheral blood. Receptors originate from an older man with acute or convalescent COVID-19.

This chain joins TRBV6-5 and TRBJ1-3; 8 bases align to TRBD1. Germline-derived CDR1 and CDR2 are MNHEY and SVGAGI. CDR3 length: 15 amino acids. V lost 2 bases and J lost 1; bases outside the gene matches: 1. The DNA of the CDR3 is TGTGCCAGCAGTTACGGACAGGGATCTGGAAACACCATATATTTT. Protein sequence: CASSYGQGSGNTIYF.

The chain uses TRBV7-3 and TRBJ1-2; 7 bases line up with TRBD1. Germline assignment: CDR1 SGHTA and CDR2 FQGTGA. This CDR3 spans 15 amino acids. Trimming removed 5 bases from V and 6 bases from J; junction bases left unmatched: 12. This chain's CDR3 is CASSADLTGKDGYTF. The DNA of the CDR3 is TGTGCCAGCAGCGCCGATCTGACAGGGAAGGATGGCTACACCTTC.

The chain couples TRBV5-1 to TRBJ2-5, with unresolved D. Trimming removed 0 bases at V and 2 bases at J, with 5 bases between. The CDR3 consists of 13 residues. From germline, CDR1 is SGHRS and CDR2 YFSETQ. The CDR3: CASSLVRQETQYF. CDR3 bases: TGCGCCAGCAGCTTGGTCAGGCAAGAGACCCAGTACTTC.

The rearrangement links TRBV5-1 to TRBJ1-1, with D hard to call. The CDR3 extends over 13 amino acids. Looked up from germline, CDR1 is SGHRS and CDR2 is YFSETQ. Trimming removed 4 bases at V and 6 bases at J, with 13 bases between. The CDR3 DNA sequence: TGCGCCAGCAGCGCCAACGATTACTCTGAAGCTTTCTTT. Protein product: CASSANDYSEAFF.

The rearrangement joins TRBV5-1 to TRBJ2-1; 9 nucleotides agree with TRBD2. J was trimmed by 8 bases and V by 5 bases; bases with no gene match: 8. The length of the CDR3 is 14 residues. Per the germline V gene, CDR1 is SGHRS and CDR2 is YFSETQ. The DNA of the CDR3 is TGCGCCAGCAGACGGACTAGCGCGGACGATGAGCAGTTCTTC. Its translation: CASRRTSADDEQFF.

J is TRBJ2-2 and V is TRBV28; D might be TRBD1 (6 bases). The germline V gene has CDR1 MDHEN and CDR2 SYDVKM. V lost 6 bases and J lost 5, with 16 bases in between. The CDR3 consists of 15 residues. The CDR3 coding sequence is TGTGCCAGCAGCGCAGGGGCCCCAAGGACCGGGGAGCTGTTTTTT. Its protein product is CASSAGAPRTGELFF.

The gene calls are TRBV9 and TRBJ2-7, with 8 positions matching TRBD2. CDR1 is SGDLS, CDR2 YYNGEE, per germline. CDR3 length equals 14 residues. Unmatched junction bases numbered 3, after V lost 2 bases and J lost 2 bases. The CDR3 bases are TGTGCCAGCAGCGTTAGCGGGACTACCTACGAGCAGTACTTC. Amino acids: CASSVSGTTYEQYF.

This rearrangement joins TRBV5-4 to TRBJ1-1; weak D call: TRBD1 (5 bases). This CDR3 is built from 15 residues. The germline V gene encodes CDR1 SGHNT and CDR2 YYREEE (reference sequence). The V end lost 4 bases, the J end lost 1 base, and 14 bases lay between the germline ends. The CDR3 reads CASSPKGLRNTEAFF. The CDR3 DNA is TGTGCCAGCAGCCCGAAGGGACTGAGGAACACTGAAGCTTTCTTT.

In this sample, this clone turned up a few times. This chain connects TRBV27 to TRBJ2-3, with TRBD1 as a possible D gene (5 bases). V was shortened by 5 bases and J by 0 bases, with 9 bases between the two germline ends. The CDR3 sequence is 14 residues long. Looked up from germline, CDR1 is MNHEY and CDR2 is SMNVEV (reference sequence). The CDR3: CASSPYRSTDTQYF. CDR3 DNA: TGTGCCAGCAGTCCCTACAGGAGCACAGATACGCAGTATTTT.

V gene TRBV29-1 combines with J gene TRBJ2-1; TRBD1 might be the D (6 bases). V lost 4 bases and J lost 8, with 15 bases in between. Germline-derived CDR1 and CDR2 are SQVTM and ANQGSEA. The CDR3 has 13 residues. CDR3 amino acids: CSVGATGSDEQFF. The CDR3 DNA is TGCAGCGTTGGAGCAACAGGGAGTGATGAGCAGTTCTTC.

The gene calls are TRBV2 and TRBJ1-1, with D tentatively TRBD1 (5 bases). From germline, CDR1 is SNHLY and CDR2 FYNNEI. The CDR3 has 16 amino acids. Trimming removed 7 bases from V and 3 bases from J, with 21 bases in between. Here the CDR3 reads CASKVLRAKGDTEAFF. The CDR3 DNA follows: TGTGCCAGCAAAGTGCTCAGGGCTAAAGGCGACACTGAAGCTTTCTTT.

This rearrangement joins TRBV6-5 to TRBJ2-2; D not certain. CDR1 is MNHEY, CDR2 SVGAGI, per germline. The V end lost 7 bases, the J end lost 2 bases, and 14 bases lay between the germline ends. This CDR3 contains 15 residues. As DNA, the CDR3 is TGTGCCAGCAAGCCCGTAATGATAAACACCGGGGAGCTGTTTTTT. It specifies CASKPVMINTGELFF.

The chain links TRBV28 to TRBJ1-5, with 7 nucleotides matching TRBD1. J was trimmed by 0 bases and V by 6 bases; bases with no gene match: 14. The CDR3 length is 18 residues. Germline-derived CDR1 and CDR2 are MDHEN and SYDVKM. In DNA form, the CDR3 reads TGTGCCAGCAGGGCGCCTATGACGGGACAGATTAGCAATCAGCCCCAGCATTTT. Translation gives CASRAPMTGQISNQPQHF.

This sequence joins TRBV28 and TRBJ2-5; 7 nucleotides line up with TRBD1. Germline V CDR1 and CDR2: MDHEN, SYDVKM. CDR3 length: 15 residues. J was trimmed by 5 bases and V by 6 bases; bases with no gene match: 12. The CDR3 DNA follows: TGTGCCAGCAGCTCCTCCCCAGGGGGATGGGAGACCCAGTACTTC. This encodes CASSSSPGGWETQYF. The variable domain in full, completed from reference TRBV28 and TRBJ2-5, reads DVKVTQSSRYLVKRTGEKVFLECVQDMDHENMFWYRQDPGLGLRLIYFSYDVKMKEKGDIPEGYSVSREKKERFSLILESASTNQTSMYLCASSSSPGGWETQYFGPGTRLLVL.

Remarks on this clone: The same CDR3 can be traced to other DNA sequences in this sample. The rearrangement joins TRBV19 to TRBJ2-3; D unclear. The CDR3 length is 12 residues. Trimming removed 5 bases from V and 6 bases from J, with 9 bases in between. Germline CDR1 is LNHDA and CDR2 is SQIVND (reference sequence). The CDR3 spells CASSPSRDTQYF. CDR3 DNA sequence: TGTGCCAGTAGTCCCTCGCGGGATACGCAGTATTTT.

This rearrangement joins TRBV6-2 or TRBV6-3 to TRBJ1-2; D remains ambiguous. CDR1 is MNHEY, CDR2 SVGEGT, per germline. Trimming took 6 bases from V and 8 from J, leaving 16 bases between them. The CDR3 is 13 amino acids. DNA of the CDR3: TGTGCCAGCAGCCCCGGACCGAGCGGGGGCTACACCTTC. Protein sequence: CASSPGPSGGYTF.

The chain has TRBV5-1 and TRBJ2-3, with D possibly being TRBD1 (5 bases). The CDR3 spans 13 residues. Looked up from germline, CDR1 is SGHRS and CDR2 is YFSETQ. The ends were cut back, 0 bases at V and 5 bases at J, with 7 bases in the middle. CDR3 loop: CASSLAQGDTQYF. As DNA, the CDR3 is TGCGCCAGCAGCTTGGCCCAGGGAGATACGCAGTATTTT.